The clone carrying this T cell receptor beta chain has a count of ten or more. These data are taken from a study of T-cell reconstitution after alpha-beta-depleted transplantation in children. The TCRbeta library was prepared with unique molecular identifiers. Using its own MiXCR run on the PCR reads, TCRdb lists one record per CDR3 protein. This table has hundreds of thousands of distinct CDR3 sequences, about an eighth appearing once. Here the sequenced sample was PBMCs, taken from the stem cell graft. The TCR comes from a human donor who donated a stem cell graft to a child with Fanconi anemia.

CDR3 sequence reads: CASLSGGWGSQETQYF. Here the CDR3 DNA reads TGTGCCAGCCTTAGCGGGGGATGGGGTTCACAAGAGACCCAGTACTTC. The V gene is TRBV21-1, the J gene TRBJ2-5; the table gives TRBD2 as D, unverified against the DNA. TRBV21-1 is termed a pseudogene. CDR3 length: 16 residues.